This TCR beta chain appears in the sequencing data of a study of T cell responses to AZD1222 COVID-19 vaccine. The repertoire was sequenced with immunoSEQ multiplex PCR; TCRdb's copy has only in-frame clones and lacks some. The data contain some 140,000 clones, approximately 92% of them singletons. CDR3 length: 12 amino acids. Trimming pared 3 bases from V and 5 bases from J, leaving 10 bases between. Looked up from germline, CDR1 is SQVTM and CDR2 is ANQGSEA. Whole-study findings and limits: Spike-specific TCRs gained breadth and depth after people received two AZD1222 doses. No repertoire was sampled before or during the peak T cell response, only after it. White British donors predominated, females outnumbered males, and clonal diversity was possibly underestimated.

Turning to this clone: The target antigen is unknown.

Source: peripheral blood, taken on day 0 of AZD1222 vaccination. This TCR was sampled from an adult in good health. This chain connects TRBV29-1 to TRBJ1-2; D call uncertain. The CDR3 reads CSVDPGDYGYTF. The CDR3 coding sequence is TGCAGCGTTGATCCGGGAGATTATGGCTACACCTTC.